The 18 T cell receptor beta chains below come from one sample, sequenced in a study of T cell repertoires in cytomegalovirus infection. Using its own MiXCR run on the reads, TCRdb lists one record per CDR3 protein. The table has 200,000 to 250,000 distinct CDR3 sequences, 35% to 45% seen once. No antigen has been assigned to these receptors. Source: CD8+ T cells from cultured PBMCs, taken from culture after CMV antigen stimulation. The receptors come from a human donor in good health (CMV status not recorded). Some clones in this sample may be carry-over from other donors' samples.

This clonotype occurred once. The rearrangement links TRBV7-9 to TRBJ2-1; D assignment may be TRBD1 or TRBD2 (7 bases each). Germline values: CDR1 SEHNR, CDR2 FQNEAQ (reference sequence). Trimming took 9 bases from V and 8 from J, leaving 41 bases between them. This CDR3 region has 21 residues. The CDR3 coding sequence is TGTGCCAGTTCCCGGGCCAGCAGCTTTGGGGCCGGGGAGGGGGCGCTTCATGAGCAGTTCTTC. Amino acids: CASSRASSFGAGEGALHEQFF.

This clonotype was counted between two and nine times. The chain joins TRBV10-3 to TRBJ1-1; maybe TRBD1 (5 bases). CDR3 length: 15 residues. V gave up 3 bases and J gave up 3 bases, with 14 bases separating them. Germline assignment: CDR1 ENHRY and CDR2 SYGVKD. CDR3 residues: CAISDPGIGYTEAFF. The CDR3 DNA reads as TGTGCCATCAGTGATCCAGGGATAGGGTACACTGAAGCTTTCTTT.

This clonotype has a handful of counts. V gene TRBV11-1 combines with J gene TRBJ2-4, with D hard to call. Germline loops: CDR1 SGHAT, CDR2 FQDESV (reference sequence). V lost 0 bases and J 9 bases, leaving 9 bases between the germline ends. This CDR3 region has 13 residues. The CDR3 protein is CASSLAWRTIQYF. As DNA, the CDR3 is TGTGCCAGCAGCTTAGCTTGGCGGACCATTCAGTACTTC.

This chain uses TRBV7-9 with TRBJ1-5; 7 positions match TRBD1. Trimming took 6 bases from V and 2 from J; bases not matched to a gene: 7. Germline assignment: CDR1 SEHNR and CDR2 FQNEAQ (reference sequence). This CDR3 comprises 15 residues. In DNA, the CDR3 is TGTGCCAGCAGTCGTGGGACAGTTGGCAATCAGCCCCAGCATTTT. Encoded protein: CASSRGTVGNQPQHF. Looking up the rest from reference TRBV7-9 and TRBJ1-5 gives the full variable domain: DTGVSQNPRHKITKRGQNVTFRCDPISEHNRLYWYRQTLGQGPEFLTYFQNEAQLEKSRLLSDRFSAERPKGSFSTLEIQRTEQGDSAMYLCASSRGTVGNQPQHFGDGTRLSIL.

The chain couples TRBV4-1 to TRBJ2-1; possible D gene TRBD2, 6 bases. The germline V gene has CDR1 MGHRA and CDR2 YSYEKL. The CDR3 is 16 residues long. Trimming shortened V by 2 bases and J by 2 bases, and 13 bases separated the two germline ends. This CDR3 reads CASSQKAAGTYNEQFF. The CDR3 DNA sequence: TGCGCCAGCAGCCAAAAAGCCGCGGGGACCTACAATGAGCAGTTCTTC.

This clonotype was counted at least ten times. This rearrangement joins TRBV7-3 to TRBJ2-3; 13 nucleotides agree with TRBD2. V lost 5 bases to trimming and J lost 6 bases; unmatched junction nucleotides: 5. CDR1 SGHTA and CDR2 FQGTGA come from the germline V gene. The CDR3 covers 15 residues. Here the CDR3 reads CASSPGLAGWDTQYF. The CDR3 region has the DNA TGTGCCAGCAGCCCGGGACTAGCGGGATGGGATACGCAGTATTTT.

This rearrangement joins TRBV29-1 to TRBJ2-1; D gene ambiguous. The V and J ends lost 6 bases and 4 bases respectively, with 10 bases between them. Germline V gives CDR1 SQVTM, CDR2 ANQGSEA. This CDR3 region has 12 residues. The CDR3 DNA reads TGCAGCGTGGACCTTGGGTACAATGAGCAGTTCTTC. As protein: CSVDLGYNEQFF.

For this clonotype: A much larger clone lies one base from this, so it may be a read error. This chain joins TRBV7-8 and TRBJ2-3; TRBD2 agrees at 10 bases. Per germline, CDR1 SGHVS and CDR2 FQNEAQ. V lost 2 bases and J lost 6; bases outside the gene matches: 11. The CDR3 extends over 17 amino acids. The CDR3 coding sequence is TGTGCCAGCAGCTTAAGAGGCCAGCGGGGGGGCCGGGATACGCAGTATTTT. Protein: CASSLRGQRGGRDTQYF.

This chain uses TRBV9 with TRBJ2-7; 8 nucleotides align to TRBD1. Trimming removed 3 bases from V and 5 bases from J; junction bases left unmatched: 10. In germline, CDR1 is SGDLS, CDR2 YYNGEE. The CDR3 consists of 15 residues. CDR3 residues: CASSETAGGFDEQYF. The DNA for the CDR3 is TGTGCCAGCAGCGAGACTGCAGGGGGCTTCGACGAGCAGTACTTC.

The DNA of the CDR3 is TGTGCCAGCAGACTAAATGGGGGGAGCAATCAGCCCCAGCATTTT. As protein: CASRLNGGSNQPQHF. The chain recombines TRBV12-3 or TRBV12-4 with TRBJ1-5; maybe TRBD1 (5 bases). V gave up 6 bases and J gave up 1 base, with 13 bases separating them. This CDR3 has 15 amino acids.

This clonotype was counted at least ten times. This chain connects TRBV20-1 to TRBJ2-1; D perhaps matches TRBD1 (6 bases). With 4 bases removed from V and 6 bases from J, the gap between germline ends came to 22 bases. Germline loops: CDR1 DFQATT, CDR2 SNEGSKA (reference sequence). CDR3 size: 16 residues. CDR3 nucleotides: TGCAGTGCTAAGAGGGCACAGCGCTGGGGGCCCAATGAGCAGTTCTTC. It yields the protein CSAKRAQRWGPNEQFF.

The chain uses TRBV12-3 or TRBV12-4 and TRBJ2-7, with D possibly TRBD1 on 5 matching bases. The CDR3 is made up of 13 amino acids. V was pared by 6 bases and J by 3 bases, with 12 bases between. The CDR3 sequence is CASSYDRLYEQYF. As DNA, the CDR3 is TGTGCCAGCAGCTACGACAGACTCTACGAGCAGTACTTC.

In this sample, this clonotype turned up once. The chain combines TRBV10-1 with TRBJ2-5; D may be TRBD2 (6 bases). The CDR3 has 14 amino acids. Germline CDR1 reads WNHNN; CDR2 reads SYGVQD (reference sequence). Trimming shortened V by 0 bases and J by 4 bases, and 9 bases separated the two germline ends. CDR3 loop: CASSESMGGETQYF. The CDR3 nucleotides read TGCGCCAGCAGTGAGTCGATGGGGGGAGAGACCCAGTACTTC.

This chain links TRBV27 with TRBJ2-1; TRBD1 aligns across 8 bases. The germline gives CDR1 MNHEY, CDR2 SMNVEV (reference sequence). The CDR3 sequence is 17 residues long. V lost 2 bases, J lost 2 bases, and 8 bases stayed unmatched. The CDR3 is CASSLPSDREAYNEQFF. CDR3 in DNA: TGTGCCAGCAGTTTACCTTCGGACAGGGAAGCCTACAATGAGCAGTTCTTC.

This chain uses TRBV2 with TRBJ2-7, with 10 bases lining up with TRBD2. CDR1 is SNHLY, CDR2 FYNNEI, per germline. The CDR3 runs 17 residues. The J segment lost 6 bases and the V segment lost 2 bases, leaving 13 bases of the junction unmatched. CDR3 DNA sequence: TGTGCCAGCAGTGAACCTAGCGGGGGCACTCTTCGGCTCGAGCAGTACTTC. As protein: CASSEPSGGTLRLEQYF.

The gene calls are TRBV19 and TRBJ1-2; 9 bases line up with TRBD1. CDR3 length: 14 residues. Per germline, CDR1 LNHDA and CDR2 SQIVND (reference sequence). V shed 11 bases and J 0 bases; nucleotides not matched to a gene: 7. CDR3 region: CASLRTGANYGYTF. The DNA of the CDR3 is TGTGCCTCCCTTCGGACAGGGGCTAACTATGGCTACACCTTC. The variable domain in full, completed from reference TRBV19 and TRBJ1-2, reads DGGITQSPKYLFRKEGQNVTLSCEQNLNHDAMYWYRQDPGQGLRLIYYSQIVNDFQKGDIAEGYSVSREKKESFPLTVTSAQKNPTAFYLCASLRTGANYGYTFGSGTRLTVV.

This chain uses TRBV9 with TRBJ2-7, with TRBD2 identical over 10 bases. Germline-derived CDR1 and CDR2 are SGDLS and YYNGEE. CDR3 length: 14 amino acids. The ends lost 7 bases at V and 4 bases at J; junction bases unmatched: 8. CDR3 sequence reads: CASGGASGSYEQYF. For the CDR3, the DNA is TGTGCCAGCGGAGGGGCTAGCGGGAGTTACGAGCAGTACTTC.

In its sample, this clonotype was seen a few times. The chain couples TRBV19 to TRBJ1-1, with no clear D. The CDR3 has 11 amino acids. Germline CDR1 reads LNHDA; CDR2 reads SQIVND (reference sequence). Trimming cost V 8 bases and J 2 bases, with 6 bases left between them. This chain's CDR3 is CASSDNTEAFF. Here the CDR3 DNA reads TGTGCCAGTTCGGACAACACTGAAGCTTTCTTT.